This TCR beta chain was recorded in a study of lymphopenia after photon versus proton radiotherapy. Measured with immunoSEQ multiplex PCR; TCRdb has only the in-frame clones, and not every one. The data show 50,000 to 70,000 clones, about 85% seen once. This CDR3 has 15 amino acids. Germline CDR1 is SGDLS and CDR2 is YYNGEE. Trimming removed 5 bases from V and 6 bases from J, with 20 bases in between. The sample in question was peripheral blood, obtained from a patient treated with proton-based radiotherapy. This sequence was found in a man at least 80 years old with esophageal cancer. The J gene is TRBJ1-2, the V gene TRBV9; D is uncertain. The CDR3 DNA is TGTGCCAGCAGGACCTTTCGGGGTTCCATTAATGGCTACACCTTC. It is translated as CASRTFRGSINGYTF.